The clone carrying this TCR beta chain was detected only a few times. Antigen: not known. Authors of the study amplified TCR beta CDR3 regions from RNA transcripts. Using the HTBI primer set, a first-round RT-PCR was run on the TCR CDR3. TCRdb re-derived calls from the multiplex PCR reads in MiXCR, one entry per CDR3 protein. Among roughly 580,000 distinct CDR3 sequences listed, approximately 15% were seen once. Germline V gene sequence: CDR1 DFQATT, CDR2 SNEGSKA (reference sequence). The CDR3 spans 14 residues. Trimming removed 1 base at V and 4 bases at J, with 14 bases between. The record originates from a study of T cells in Graves' hyperthyroidism and ophthalmopathy. As for the study in general: Once the initial diagnosis was made, peripheral blood was obtained before any treatment.

The study's findings and limits: Onset of ophthalmopathy came a median approximately 6.5 months after the model predicted it. Using 13 V-J features, a model discriminated ophthalmopathy from stable hyperthyroidism. Within blood appeared most thyroid clonotypes that had expanded above 0.001.

The TCR was taken from a young woman with Graves' hyperthyroidism that later progressed to Graves' ophthalmopathy. Sample: blood. V usage is TRBV20-1 and J usage is TRBJ2-7; possibly TRBD2 for D (6 bases). This chain's CDR3 is CSARAELAGYEQYF. CDR3 nucleotides: TGCAGTGCTAGAGCGGAATTGGCGGGGTACGAGCAGTACTTC.